The rows below give T cell receptor beta chains drawn from one sample of a study of blood T cell repertoires in COVID-19. Assay: immunoSEQ multiplex PCR; the TCRdb copy retains only in-frame clones and omits some. The sample includes 150,000 to 200,000 clones, over 75% of them seen just once. Sequencing used peripheral blood. The receptors originated from a man in his sixties or seventies with acute or convalescent COVID-19. CDR3s include the opening cysteine and the closing phenylalanine or tryptophan. A row's size may be missing; if present it is once, few, many or a size class.

j_call v_call clone_size cdr3_length cdr3_aa
TRBJ2-1 TRBV9 . 13 CASSVGEGRGQFF
TRBJ2-7 TRBV7-2 few 15 CASSPNVGGSYEQYF
TRBJ2-5 TRBV6-5 . 14 CASRVTQGAETQYF
TRBJ2-7 TRBV7-8 . 14 CASSFSDRGYEQYF
TRBJ1-5 TRBV10-3 . 16 CALGGRVRSLVAPQHF
TRBJ2-7 TRBV2 few 14 CASKRTFLSYEQYF
TRBJ1-4 TRBV5-4 . 15 CASSADSNPNEKLFF
TRBJ1-3 TRBV6-5 . 15 CASSSTGAPGNTIYF
TRBJ2-2 TRBV19 few 13 CASSQGGAGELFF
TRBJ1-1 TRBV27 . 14 CASRPTGMNTEAFF
TRBJ2-3 TRBV3-1/TRBV3-2 . 17 CASSQGLAGAGTDTQYF
TRBJ1-3 TRBV28 . 13 CASSTNRGNTIYF
TRBJ1-1 TRBV6-6 few 15 CASSQEAGVGTEAFF
TRBJ2-1 TRBV5-1 . 16 CASSLAGQGLGNEQFF
TRBJ1-1 TRBV7-8 . 15 CASSLREGVNTEAFF
TRBJ1-3 TRBV9 . 16 CASSDRDRGTGNTIYF
TRBJ1-1 TRBV6-2/TRBV6-3 . 15 CASSSLRTMNTEAFF
TRBJ2-1 TRBV2 . 18 CASSWTSGEYRAFNEQFF
TRBJ1-4 TRBV19 . 13 CASRGDIGEKLFF
TRBJ2-3 TRBV11-2 . 14 CASRLGSFTDTQYF
TRBJ2-7 TRBV29-1 few 11 CSGGTAYEQYF
TRBJ1-4 TRBV2 few 14 CASKKGQGAEKLFF
TRBJ2-1 TRBV2 . 15 CARGLAGGSYNEQFF
TRBJ2-5 TRBV3-1/TRBV3-2 . 12 CASSQEEETQYF
TRBJ2-7 TRBV4-2 . 16 CASSQQTSGGGYEQYF
TRBJ2-2 TRBV27 . 13 CASRDWVSGELFF
TRBJ1-3 TRBV25-1 . 16 CASSESGTASGNTIYF
TRBJ2-1 TRBV29-1 many 14 CSATGTSVYNEQFF
TRBJ2-5 TRBV6-2/TRBV6-3 . 15 CASSYYGGAGETQYF
TRBJ1-2 TRBV5-4 . 14 CASSWATLEIGYTF
TRBJ1-5 TRBV5-5 once 17 CASSPGLQGAIAQPQHF
TRBJ1-2 TRBV6-5 . 14 CASTTTGSLYGYTF
TRBJ2-3 TRBV7-2 . 15 CASSLFGTGTDTQYF
TRBJ2-5 TRBV24-1 . 16 CATSWTSGLGEETQYF
TRBJ1-2 TRBV18 . 17 CASSRGPQVTGDYGYTF
TRBJ1-6 TRBV21-1 once 16 CASSKAPDRGGSPLHF
TRBJ2-5 TRBV5-1 . 15 CASSLGATTQETQYF
TRBJ2-7 TRBV19 . 17 CASSIDPSGRRNYEQYF
TRBJ2-7 TRBV2 . 13 CASRLGLAYEQYF
TRBJ2-1 TRBV6-2/TRBV6-3 . 16 CASSYSTSTSYNEQFF
TRBJ2-5 TRBV28 . 13 CASSLGTPVTQYF
TRBJ2-2 TRBV6-6 . 15 CASSLDRGLNGELFF
TRBJ1-5 TRBV2 . 16 CASVKDRRPWDQPQHF
TRBJ1-2 TRBV5-1 few 16 CASSSGRTGSSHGYTF
TRBJ1-2 TRBV11-2 . 13 CASSLRDSYGYTF
TRBJ2-1 TRBV5-6 . 13 CASSLGGYNEQFF
TRBJ1-2 TRBV6-5 once 13 CASSYQGPYGYTF
TRBJ1-2 TRBV19 once 18 CASTQYGTETLILYGYTF
TRBJ2-1 TRBV6-4 . 16 CASSDRGTSGYNEQFF
TRBJ1-1 TRBV5-1 . 16 CASSLALTGMNTEAFF
TRBJ1-6 TRBV27 few 14 CASSLTPGNSPLHF
TRBJ1-1 TRBV7-8 . 16 CASSLVSGTGGAEAFF
TRBJ1-4 TRBV19 . 14 CASRFSGLEEKLFF
TRBJ2-3 TRBV28 few 13 CATIPRGRDTQYF
TRBJ2-3 TRBV11-3 . 15 CASSLGRDFSDTQYF
TRBJ2-3 TRBV7-2 . 15 CASSFQAGGPDTQYF
TRBJ2-1 TRBV19 . 16 CASSIPRTGIPNEQFF
TRBJ1-2 TRBV12-3/TRBV12-4 . 13 CASSSRGGDGYTF
TRBJ1-4 TRBV12-3/TRBV12-4 few 13 CASATGEVGKLFF